This T cell receptor beta chain was recovered during a study of shared clonotypes between healthy human individuals. The authors ran the assay at deep level. Using immunoSEQ multiplex PCR, the repertoire was profiled, and TCRdb retains in-frame clones only, with some absent. The profile covers 2 million to 3 million clones, with under 95% appearing a single time and around 0.37% taken by the ten largest. Findings and limits, study-wide: Clonotypes which were not shared had lower generation probabilities than clonotypes that all four donors shared. The study's rarefaction showed incomplete sorted-subset sequencing despite large depth. Sharing of clonotypes among donors was expected to vary with sequencing depth.

This CDR3 contains 13 residues. Trimming cost V 2 bases and J 4 bases, with 3 bases left between them. Germline loops: CDR1 MDHEN, CDR2 SYDVKM. Comments on this clone: What it recognizes is unknown. Other DNA variants within this sample encode the same CDR3.

The chain is built from TRBV28 and TRBJ2-6; D remains unclear. Sequences were obtained from naive CD4+ T cells from PBMCs. Subset of the sample: CD45RA+ positively selected. This clonotype was sampled from a man aged 18-30 years in good health. Some clones in this sample may be carry-over from other donors' samples. CDR3: CASSLGGANVLTF. CDR3 DNA sequence: TGTGCCAGCAGTTTAGGGGGGGCCAACGTCCTGACTTTC.